This entry is about one T cell receptor (beta chain). Its antigen target is currently unknown. Base qualities are not provided; no much larger clone lies one nucleotide away. V is pared back by 8 bases and J by 5 bases, with 19 bases lying between the germline termini. The germline V gene (reference sequence) provides CDR1 LNHDA and CDR2 SQIVND. The CDR3 runs 15 amino acids, cysteine and phenylalanine included. The sequence is cut down to CDR3 DNA, 45 bases in frame from base 1. Receptor libraries were prepared by the immunoSEQ multiplex PCR assay. This is the immuneACCESS table as TCRdb keeps it, with only in-frame sequences that have V and J called. A part of the clones is gone; compared with another copy, unresolved V genes explain less than half, and the rest is unexplained. A total of 85,000 to 100,000 clones appear in this sample, roughly 96% of them only once. The biggest ten clones account for 0.2% to 0.25% of the sample.

These data come from a study of technical replicates of blood from several donors (dated by TCRdb to about 2017). The receptor chain draws on TRBV19 and TRBJ1-5; a weak D assignment points to TRBD1 (6 bases agree). The sequencing sample was made of T cells isolated from PBMCs. This clonotype originated in a human donor in good health. The nucleotide sequence is TGTGCCAGTCTAAAGGACGCGGGGGGCCATCAGCCCCAGCATTTT. This sequence encodes CASLKDAGGHQPQHF.